This T cell receptor (beta chain) was recorded in a study of cytomegalovirus exposure and HLA in healthy donors. CDR1 SGHNT and CDR2 YYREEE come from the germline V gene (reference sequence). This CDR3 has 12 residues. The V end was cut by 4 bases, the J end by 8 bases, with 12 bases between. This clone was detected once. Measured with immunoSEQ multiplex PCR; TCRdb has only the in-frame clones, and not every one. The top ten clones hold over 1.5% of a sample with tens of thousands of clones, roughly 95% of them seen once. The gene calls are TRBV5-4 and TRBJ1-1; no firm D call. The material sequenced was PBMCs. The receptor was isolated from a man younger than 35 in good health and CMV-seropositive. CDR3 protein: CASSMTAGEAFF. The CDR3 nucleotides read TGTGCCAGCAGCATGACGGCAGGCGAAGCTTTCTTT.